This TCR beta chain was recovered during a study of blood T cells in healthy people across ages. Turning to this clonotype: Its antigen is still unknown.

General study results and limits: Comparison with aged donors showed that long-lived donors had more naive CD4+ cells and higher diversity.

Every sample had a minimum of 6 million PBMCs isolated. Per germline, CDR1 SGHAT and CDR2 FQNNGV. Trimming pared 8 bases from V and 4 bases from J, leaving 19 bases between. This CDR3 is built from 15 residues. Sample-barcoded 5' priming and a J-beta primer mix drove a second PCR of roughly 7 to 11 cycles. Using its own MiXCR run on the 5' RACE reads, TCRdb lists one record per CDR3 protein. The sample shows fewer than 900,000 distinct CDR3 sequences, roughly 44% of them seen only once. The sequence came from a woman aged 60-75 years in good health. This chain links TRBV11-2 with TRBJ2-3, with a possible D match to TRBD2 (6 bases). The specimen was blood. The CDR3 DNA reads as TGTGCCAGCGCACTCCGGGGGATAGGAGCAGATACGCAGTATTTT. It yields the protein CASALRGIGADTQYF.